These 26 T cell receptor beta chains were sequenced from one sample in a study of memory CD4+ T cells and cytomegalovirus serostatus. TCRdb's table, derived via immunoSEQ multiplex PCR, lists solely in-frame clones and lacks some. The sample holds 35,000 to 50,000 clones, roughly 83% seen once. The sort gate was single viable CD3+CD4+CD8-CD45RO+ cells for memory CD4+ T cells. The specimen sequenced was memory CD4+ T cells from blood. The source is an adult in good health and CMV-seronegative.

This chain uses TRBV6-1 with TRBJ2-1; 10 bases agree with TRBD2. Germline V lookup: CDR1 MNHNS, CDR2 SASEGT. Germline trimming cut 3 bases from V and 4 bases from J; bases unmatched to any gene: 3. The CDR3 is 15 residues long. The CDR3 reads CASSDSGRRYNEQFF. CDR3 coding DNA: TGTGCCAGCAGTGATAGCGGGAGGCGGTACAATGAGCAGTTCTTC.

This chain uses TRBV30 with TRBJ2-3; D possibly corresponds to TRBD2 (5 bases). The CDR3 is 13 amino acids. Trimming shortened V by 0 bases and J by 3 bases, and 7 bases separated the two germline ends. The germline gives CDR1 GTSNPN, CDR2 SVGIG (reference sequence). DNA for the CDR3: TGTGCCTGGAGTGTACGGGGTACAGATACGCAGTATTTT. It encodes CAWSVRGTDTQYF.

This chain uses TRBV6-1 with TRBJ2-7; perhaps TRBD2 as D (5 bases). The V gene lost 10 bases and the J gene lost 7 bases, with 14 bases spanning the gap. This CDR3 region has 11 residues. The V gene's germline CDR1 is MNHNS and CDR2 SASEGT. The CDR3 coding sequence is TGTGCCACCCAAAGGTCGGGGGAGCAGTACTTC. This encodes CATQRSGEQYF.

This chain joins TRBV4-2 and TRBJ2-3, with TRBD2 matching over 13 bases. CDR3 length: 15 residues. After removal of 2 bases from V and 8 bases from J, the junction contained 4 bases not matched to a gene. Germline loops: CDR1 LGHNA, CDR2 YNFKEQ. Here the CDR3 DNA reads TGTGCCAGCAGCCAAACTAGCGGGAGGGTAGGTACGCAGTATTTT. Amino acid sequence: CASSQTSGRVGTQYF.

This chain connects TRBV14 to TRBJ2-1, with a tentative D call TRBD2 (5 bases). Between the trimmed V and J ends, which lost 1 base and 2 bases, there was a span of 12 bases. The CDR3 is 16 amino acids. CDR1 and CDR2 from the germline V gene are SGHDN and FVKESK. CDR3 DNA: TGTGCCAGCAGCCAAGTTTCACCCGGGACCTACAATGAGCAGTTCTTC. Translation gives CASSQVSPGTYNEQFF.

The V gene is TRBV10-1, the J gene TRBJ2-7; 11 bases fit TRBD2. This CDR3 is 15 amino acids long. V shed 11 bases and J 5 bases; nucleotides not matched to a gene: 14. Germline CDR1 WNHNN, CDR2 SYGVQD (reference sequence). Written as DNA, the CDR3 is TGCGCCGGACACGGGCCCCATAGCGGGAGGGACGAGCAGTACTTC. Residues: CAGHGPHSGRDEQYF.

For the CDR3, the DNA is TGTGCCAGCAGAACGGACTCCAACACCGGGGAGCTGTTTTTT. It specifies CASRTDSNTGELFF. The chain employs TRBV2 and TRBJ2-2; D might be TRBD2 (5 bases). The CDR3 extends over 14 amino acids. Germline CDR1 is SNHLY and CDR2 is FYNNEI. V was cut by 6 bases and J by 2 bases, with 10 bases left in between.

The chain combines TRBV7-9 with TRBJ1-2, with D perhaps matching TRBD1 (5 bases). This CDR3 has 16 amino acids. CDR1 and CDR2 from the germline V gene are SEHNR and FQNEAQ (reference sequence). Trimming took off 7 bases at V and 1 base at J, with 19 bases between the two ends. The CDR3 loop is CASNVYGTAYNYGYTF. CDR3 sequence (DNA): TGTGCCAGCAACGTCTACGGGACGGCTTATAACTATGGCTACACCTTC.

The sample holds one count of this clone. The V call is TRBV9, the J call TRBJ1-4; TRBD1 agrees at 9 bases. The CDR3 covers 15 residues. V lost 4 bases and J lost 6; bases outside the gene matches: 7. Per the germline V gene, CDR1 is SGDLS and CDR2 is YYNGEE. CDR3 amino acids: CASSTSTGGDEKLFF. The CDR3, as DNA: TGTGCCAGCAGCACCTCGACAGGGGGGGATGAAAAACTGTTTTTT.

The chain links TRBV9 to TRBJ2-7; D gene unclear. The CDR3 contains 12 residues. The germline gives CDR1 SGDLS, CDR2 YYNGEE. V was pared by 0 bases and J by 7 bases, with 8 bases between. DNA of the CDR3: TGTGCCAGCAGCGTAGGGGGTGGAGAGCAGTACTTC. Its protein is CASSVGGGEQYF.

The V gene is TRBV4-1, the J gene TRBJ2-7, with D uncertain. CDR3 size: 15 residues. CDR1 and CDR2 (germline): MGHRA, YSYEKL. The V end lost 1 base, the J end lost 5 bases, and 15 bases lay between the germline ends. The CDR3 loop is CASSQVPGSLHEQYF. The CDR3 DNA follows: TGCGCCAGCAGCCAAGTCCCGGGCAGCCTCCACGAGCAGTACTTC.

This clone was seen once. This chain joins TRBV9 and TRBJ2-2; 10 nucleotides align to TRBD2. In germline, CDR1 is SGDLS, CDR2 YYNGEE. This CDR3 comprises 17 residues. Unmatched junction bases numbered 6, after V lost 0 bases and J lost 4 bases. The CDR3, as DNA: TGTGCCAGCAGCGTAGGAGGACTAGCGGTACGCACCGGGGAGCTGTTTTTT. Protein sequence: CASSVGGLAVRTGELFF.

The chain couples TRBV5-1 to TRBJ2-3, with D possibly matching TRBD2 (6 bases). Trimming took off 4 bases at V and 6 bases at J, with 15 bases between the two ends. The CDR3 runs 14 residues. Germline V CDR1 and CDR2: SGHRS, YFSETQ. The CDR3 DNA follows: TGCGCCAGCAGCCCACTCCCGGGAGAGGATACGCAGTATTTT. Its protein is CASSPLPGEDTQYF.

The genes are TRBV6-6 and TRBJ1-1; D unresolved. Germline-derived CDR1 and CDR2 are MNHNY and SVGAGI (reference sequence). V shed 4 bases and J shed 8 bases, with 8 bases lying between them. The CDR3 is 11 residues long. CDR3 in DNA: TGTGCCAGCAGTTGGGAAGCGGAAGCTTTCTTT. Residues: CASSWEAEAFF.

The gene calls are TRBV7-2 and TRBJ2-3; perhaps D is TRBD1 or TRBD2 (5 bases each). Per germline, CDR1 SGHTA and CDR2 FQGNSA. The CDR3 spans 13 residues. Trimming removed 2 bases from V and 6 bases from J, with 9 bases in between. CDR3 residues: CASSLQGADTQYF. The CDR3 coding sequence is TGTGCCAGCAGCTTACAGGGAGCTGATACGCAGTATTTT.

The rearrangement joins TRBV25-1 to TRBJ2-1; D is unclear. The V gene's germline CDR1 is MGHDK and CDR2 SYGVNS. Trimming shortened V by 4 bases and J by 8 bases, and 15 bases separated the two germline ends. The CDR3 length is 14 residues. CDR3 loop: CASSAPPVEDEQFF. In nucleotides, the CDR3 is TGTGCCAGCAGTGCCCCCCCCGTCGAGGATGAGCAGTTCTTC.

The chain links TRBV7-3 to TRBJ2-3, with TRBD2 matching over 8 bases. CDR1 and CDR2 (germline): SGHTA, FQGTGA. After removal of 5 bases from V and 5 bases from J, the junction contained 6 bases not matched to a gene. The CDR3 length is 14 residues. For the CDR3, the DNA is TGTGCCAGCAGCCGGAGCGGGAGTGGAGATACGCAGTATTTT. Amino acid sequence: CASSRSGSGDTQYF.

The chain has TRBV19 and TRBJ2-2; D possibly corresponds to TRBD1 (6 bases). This CDR3 region has 15 residues. Trimming stripped 3 bases from V and 2 bases from J, with 10 bases between. The V gene's germline CDR1 is LNHDA and CDR2 SQIVND (reference sequence). CDR3 amino acids: CASSMNRDNTGELFF. CDR3 nucleotides: TGTGCCAGTAGTATGAACAGGGATAACACCGGGGAGCTGTTTTTT.

In this sample, this clone turned up once. This rearrangement joins TRBV18 to TRBJ1-2, with a possible D match to TRBD1 (5 bases). Germline V gene sequence: CDR1 KGHSH, CDR2 LQKENI. The CDR3 loop spans 15 amino acids. The V and J ends lost 9 bases and 8 bases respectively, with 25 bases between them. The CDR3 spells CASIALRDDPSGYTF. The CDR3 coding sequence is TGTGCCAGTATCGCCCTCCGGGACGATCCTTCCGGCTACACCTTC.

The chain links TRBV6-5 to TRBJ2-2; 8 positions match TRBD2. CDR1 MNHEY and CDR2 SVGAGI come from the germline V gene. This CDR3 has 15 residues. V shed 6 bases and J 2 bases; nucleotides not matched to a gene: 5. This chain's CDR3 is CASRRLASNTGELFF. DNA for the CDR3: TGTGCCAGCAGACGACTAGCGAGTAACACCGGGGAGCTGTTTTTT.

The chain links TRBV10-1 to TRBJ2-7, with unresolved D. The length of the CDR3 is 11 residues. Germline V gene sequence: CDR1 WNHNN, CDR2 SYGVQD (reference sequence). Trimming pared 3 bases from V and 4 bases from J, leaving 4 bases between. The CDR3: CASSDGYEQYF. Here the CDR3 DNA reads TGCGCCAGCAGTGATGGGTACGAGCAGTACTTC.

This chain joins TRBV10-1 and TRBJ2-1; D not resolved. V lost 4 bases and J 8 bases, leaving 15 bases between the germline ends. The CDR3 has 14 residues. Germline CDR1 and CDR2: WNHNN and SYGVQD (reference sequence). This chain's CDR3 is CASSGSVGWDEQFF. Written as DNA, the CDR3 is TGCGCCAGCAGTGGGTCCGTGGGGTGGGATGAGCAGTTCTTC.

This chain joins TRBV5-4 and TRBJ2-5, with 13 bases that match TRBD2. CDR1 and CDR2 (germline): SGHNT, YYREEE (reference sequence). There are 15 residues in the CDR3. V lost 4 bases, J lost 12 bases, and 12 bases stayed unmatched. The chain's CDR3 is CASSVLTSGRAVEYF. CDR3 bases: TGTGCCAGCAGCGTTTTAACTAGCGGGAGGGCCGTAGAGTACTTC.

The chain couples TRBV5-4 to TRBJ2-1; no firm D call. This CDR3 comprises 16 residues. The V and J ends lost 4 bases and 4 bases respectively, with 18 bases between them. Germline CDR1 SGHNT, CDR2 YYREEE (reference sequence). The chain's CDR3 is CASSLPGPQGYNEQFF. The DNA of the CDR3 is TGTGCCAGCAGCCTCCCCGGGCCCCAAGGTTACAATGAGCAGTTCTTC.

J is TRBJ1-5 and V is TRBV30; D is unresolved. The V end was cut by 4 bases, the J end by 0 bases, with 10 bases between. There are 14 residues in the CDR3. Germline V gene data show CDR1 as GTSNPN and CDR2 as SVGIG (reference sequence). CDR3 bases: TGTGCCTGGACTGCTACAGATAGCAATCAGCCCCAGCATTTT. Encoded protein: CAWTATDSNQPQHF.

The chain has TRBV7-2 and TRBJ2-7; 7 bases fit TRBD2. The V and J ends lost 4 bases and 1 base, in that order; junction bases with no gene match: 4. CDR1 and CDR2 (germline): SGHTA, FQGNSA. This CDR3 spans 14 amino acids. The CDR3 here is CASSSVAGSYEQYF. In DNA form, the CDR3 reads TGTGCCAGCAGCTCCGTAGCGGGTTCCTACGAGCAGTACTTC. The whole variable domain, filled in from reference TRBV7-2 and TRBJ2-7, reads GAGVSQSPSNKVTEKGKDVELRCDPISGHTALYWYRQSLGQGLEFLIYFQGNSAPDKSGLPSDRFSAERTGGSVSTLTIQRTQQEDSAVYLCASSSVAGSYEQYFGPGTRLTVT.